A single sample gave rise to the 17 T cell receptor beta chains below, sequenced in a study of beta chain features in type 1 diabetes. Expressed TCRB transcripts were sequenced after all isolated RNA was converted to cDNA. The assay was immunoSEQ multiplex PCR, and TCRdb's table has in-frame clones only and misses some. This sample carries hundreds of thousands of clones, around 15% of them seen once, and the ten largest clones take 0.07% to 0.095%. Sequencing was carried out using naive CD4+ T cells from blood. All receptors come from a man aged 18 to 29 in good health.

This rearrangement joins TRBV19 to TRBJ2-4; D may be TRBD1 (7 bases). This CDR3 contains 14 residues. CDR1 is LNHDA and CDR2 is SQIVND in the germline V gene (reference sequence). Between the trimmed V and J ends, which lost 3 bases and 4 bases, there was a span of 10 bases. CDR3 nucleotide sequence: TGTGCCAGTAGTATCGGGGGACAGAAAAACATTCAGTACTTC. Protein sequence: CASSIGGQKNIQYF.

The V call is TRBV19, the J call TRBJ2-7; 7 bases are shared with TRBD1. The CDR3 runs to 15 residues. Unmatched junction bases numbered 10, after V lost 6 bases and J lost 2 bases. Germline V gene data show CDR1 as LNHDA and CDR2 as SQIVND (reference sequence). In nucleotides, the CDR3 is TGTGCCAGTAGCCAGTCTTCGGGACAGCCCTACGAGCAGTACTTC. Residues: CASSQSSGQPYEQYF.

This clone was seen more than once but under ten times. This chain links TRBV5-1 with TRBJ1-5; D unclear. V shed 0 bases and J shed 6 bases, with 10 bases lying between them. Germline V gene lookup returns CDR1 SGHRS and CDR2 YFSETQ. The CDR3 has 14 residues. The CDR3 DNA reads as TGCGCCAGCAGCTTGGAGACGGGGTTTCAGCCCCAGCATTTT. It codes for CASSLETGFQPQHF.

The sample holds a few counts of this clone. V and J are TRBV27 and TRBJ2-6; no clear D. V gave up 8 bases and J gave up 3 bases, with 20 bases separating them. The CDR3 consists of 17 residues. CDR1 is MNHEY, CDR2 SMNVEV, per germline (reference sequence). The CDR3 bases are TGTGCCAGCTCCCGATTAGGGATCTCTAGTGGGGCCAACGTCCTGACTTTC. This encodes CASSRLGISSGANVLTF. The whole variable domain, filled in from reference TRBV27 and TRBJ2-6, reads EAQVTQNPRYLITVTGKKLTVTCSQNMNHEYMSWYRQDPGLGLRQIYYSMNVEVTDKGDVPEGYKVSRKEKRNFPLILESPSPNQTSLYFCASSRLGISSGANVLTFGAGSRLTVL.

The chain uses TRBV9 and TRBJ1-2; D is unclear. CDR1 and CDR2 from the germline V gene are SGDLS and YYNGEE. This CDR3 contains 15 residues. The ends were cut back, 4 bases at V and 9 bases at J, with 22 bases in the middle. This CDR3 reads CASSPHSPDPGSYTF. The CDR3 DNA sequence: TGTGCCAGCAGCCCCCATTCCCCGGACCCGGGGAGCTACACCTTC.

This clone has only a few counts. The gene calls are TRBV9 and TRBJ1-1; no reliable D call. The CDR3 runs 14 residues. The V gene's germline CDR1 is SGDLS and CDR2 YYNGEE. With 0 bases removed from V and 4 bases from J, the gap between germline ends came to 10 bases. CDR3 sequence reads: CASSVAATSTEAFF. In DNA, the CDR3 is TGTGCCAGCAGCGTAGCGGCCACGTCCACTGAAGCTTTCTTT.

The chain recombines TRBV7-2 with TRBJ1-3; D call uncertain. The V end was cut by 4 bases, the J end by 2 bases, with 15 bases between. CDR1 is SGHTA and CDR2 is FQGNSA in the germline V gene. The CDR3 has 16 residues. CDR3 sequence reads: CASSSSPKVAGNTIYF. As DNA, the CDR3 is TGTGCCAGCAGCTCCTCCCCCAAGGTCGCTGGAAACACCATATATTTT.

This rearrangement joins TRBV7-6 to TRBJ2-1; 7 bases match TRBD2. Germline trimming cut 5 bases from V and 7 bases from J; bases unmatched to any gene: 20. Germline V gene lookup returns CDR1 SGHVS and CDR2 FNYEAQ. The CDR3 has 18 residues. CDR3 in DNA: TGTGCCAGCAGCCCGATCAGGGATGTCAGCGGGAAGGTTAATGAGCAGTTCTTC. It is translated as CASSPIRDVSGKVNEQFF.

The rearrangement links TRBV5-1 to TRBJ2-7; 7 bases are a match to TRBD2. Trimming cost V 0 bases and J 5 bases; bases outside gene matches: 8. The CDR3 spans 15 residues. Germline V gene sequence: CDR1 SGHRS, CDR2 YFSETQ. CDR3 protein: CASSLAGGGLDEQYF. For the CDR3, the DNA is TGCGCCAGCAGCTTGGCCGGCGGGGGTCTCGACGAGCAGTACTTC.

This clone was detected a few times. This chain links TRBV14 with TRBJ1-2; D perhaps matches TRBD1 (5 bases). Germline V gene sequence: CDR1 SGHDN, CDR2 FVKESK. Trimming pared 3 bases from V and 0 bases from J, leaving 11 bases between. The CDR3 covers 15 residues. In DNA, the CDR3 is TGTGCCAGCAGCCATGGGACGGTAGCTAACTATGGCTACACCTTC. Translated: CASSHGTVANYGYTF.

The chain has TRBV5-8 and TRBJ2-7; D remains ambiguous. The germline gives CDR1 SGHTS, CDR2 YDEGEE. CDR3 length equals 11 residues. Between the trimmed V and J ends, which lost 5 bases and 6 bases, there was a span of 9 bases. The CDR3 sequence: CASSPRTEQYF. As DNA, the CDR3 is TGTGCCAGCAGTCCCCGAACCGAGCAGTACTTC.

The J gene is TRBJ2-3, the V gene TRBV7-9; D possibly matches TRBD1 or TRBD2 (6 bases each). This CDR3 contains 17 residues. Trimming left V 3 bases short and J 2 bases short, with 18 bases between. Germline values: CDR1 SEHNR, CDR2 FQNEAQ (reference sequence). The CDR3 loop reads CASSFRAAGQTTDTQYF. DNA for the CDR3: TGTGCCAGCAGCTTTAGGGCCGCGGGACAAACCACAGATACGCAGTATTTT.

The chain links TRBV9 to TRBJ2-3; no clear D gene. Trimming removed 3 bases at V and 2 bases at J, with 16 bases between. Germline loops: CDR1 SGDLS, CDR2 YYNGEE. The CDR3 runs 16 residues. The CDR3 loop is CASSALPMRDTDTQYF. CDR3 bases: TGTGCCAGCAGCGCCCTACCGATGAGAGACACAGATACGCAGTATTTT.

The rearrangement links TRBV28 to TRBJ2-7; 11 positions agree with TRBD2. J lost 4 bases, V lost 3 bases, and 11 bases had no gene match. Per germline, CDR1 MDHEN and CDR2 SYDVKM. This CDR3 comprises 17 residues. In DNA, the CDR3 is TGTGCCAGCAGTTTTTGGGGAACTAGCGGGAGTAGGTACGAGCAGTACTTC. This sequence encodes CASSFWGTSGSRYEQYF.

V usage is TRBV9 and J usage is TRBJ2-3; the D is unclear. Per germline, CDR1 SGDLS and CDR2 YYNGEE. The CDR3 length is 15 residues. The V end was cut by 2 bases, the J end by 0 bases, with 10 bases between. CDR3: CASSVSVDSTDTQYF. DNA of the CDR3: TGTGCCAGCAGCGTTAGTGTGGATAGCACAGATACGCAGTATTTT.

The sample holds a few counts of this clone. The rearrangement joins TRBV7-2 to TRBJ1-5, with 7 bases that match TRBD1. Germline trimming cut 1 base from V and 2 bases from J; bases unmatched to any gene: 5. Per germline, CDR1 SGHTA and CDR2 FQGNSA. CDR3 length equals 16 residues. CDR3 DNA sequence: TGTGCCAGCAGCTTAGGGTCAGGGGGAGGCAATCAGCCCCAGCATTTT. Protein sequence: CASSLGSGGGNQPQHF. The full variable domain, rest sourced from reference TRBV7-2 and TRBJ1-5, is GAGVSQSPSNKVTEKGKDVELRCDPISGHTALYWYRQSLGQGLEFLIYFQGNSAPDKSGLPSDRFSAERTGGSVSTLTIQRTQQEDSAVYLCASSLGSGGGNQPQHFGDGTRLSIL.

The sample holds a few counts of this clone. The chain has TRBV9 and TRBJ1-1, with D tentatively TRBD1 (5 bases). The CDR3 is 12 residues long. CDR1 is SGDLS and CDR2 is YYNGEE in the germline V gene. V shed 4 bases and J shed 11 bases, with 15 bases lying between them. The CDR3 loop is CASSPGSGVAFF. The CDR3 DNA follows: TGTGCCAGCAGCCCTGGGTCGGGGGTGGCTTTCTTT. Combining the CDR3 with reference TRBV9 and TRBJ1-1 gives the whole variable domain DSGVTQTPKHLITATGQRVTLRCSPRSGDLSVYWYQQSLDQGLQFLIQYYNGEERAKGNILERFSAQQFPDLHSELNLSSLELGDSALYFCASSPGSGVAFFGQGTRLTVV.